The entry that follows covers one T cell receptor (beta chain) sequence. Its cognate antigen is unknown. This sample is part of a study of cytomegalovirus exposure and HLA in healthy donors. CDR1 ENHRY and CDR2 SYGVKD come from the germline V gene. The CDR3 runs to 15 residues. V was clipped by 4 bases and J by 6 bases; unmatched bases: 9. Primers included in the PCR were 60 Vbeta and 13 Jbeta primers. Here immunoSEQ multiplex PCR was the method, and the copy in TCRdb shows in-frame clones only, minus some. This table holds approximately 170,000 clones, around 75% found once. Overall study results and limits: A later analysis by the authors found several of the most significant clusters apparently linked to common viral pathogens. The study assumed roughly uniform donor sequencing depth for presence/absence analyses. Reportedly, a later analysis found an Asian-associated ancestry cluster had fewer N-insertions than the roughly 630-donor mean.

This TCR came from a human donor in good health. V is TRBV10-3 and J is TRBJ2-3; 8 bases are a match to TRBD2. The source material was PBMCs. The CDR3 nucleotides are TGTGCCATCAGTGCGGATCGGGGGGGGCTCGATACGCAGTATTTT. Translation: CAISADRGGLDTQYF.